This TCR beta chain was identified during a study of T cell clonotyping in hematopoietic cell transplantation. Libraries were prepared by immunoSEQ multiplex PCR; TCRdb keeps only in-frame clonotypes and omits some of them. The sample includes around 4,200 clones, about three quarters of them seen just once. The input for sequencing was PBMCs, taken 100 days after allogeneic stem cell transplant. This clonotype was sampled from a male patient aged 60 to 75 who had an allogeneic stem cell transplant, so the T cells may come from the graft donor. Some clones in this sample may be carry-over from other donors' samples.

In nucleotides, the CDR3 is TGTGCCAGCAGTTACTCGGAGACTCGCGAACTCGACTACGAGCAGTACTTC. Its translation: CASSYSETRELDYEQYF. V gene TRBV6-7 combines with J gene TRBJ2-7; no definite D call. TRBV6-7 is an ORF for which the function is uncertain. The CDR3 totals 17 residues. The V end was cut by 0 bases, the J end by 3 bases, with 18 bases between.